This T cell receptor (beta chain) was retrieved from a study of T cells in tuberculosis (dated by TCRdb to 2017 to 2018). Study-level background: The study combined CD1B tetramers and high-throughput TCR immunosequencing to characterize T cells specific for the mycobacterial lipid antigen glucose monomycolate (GMM). A South African clinical cohort compared IGRA-negative adolescents, IGRA-positive adolescents with latent tuberculosis and adults with active tuberculosis, 10 to 11 per group. Study-wide conclusions, independent of this receptor: Shorter CDR3-alpha lengths in active tuberculosis patients partly drove the smaller NN-distances, and the TCR-beta difference was not statistically significant. With the diverse GMM-specific repertoire as input, a classifier achieved around 90% accuracy (AUROC 0.75 to 0.9), whereas GEM motif frequencies as input gave 55% to 75% accuracy. Clinical samples were selected based on which cryopreserved specimens were available, and the active tuberculosis cases were adults whereas the controls were adolescents. Active tuberculosis TCR-alpha repertoires showed smaller mean NN-distances to GMM-specific TCRs than IGRA-negative controls, suggesting clonal expansion of these TCRs.

Inclusive of the bounding cysteine and phenylalanine, the CDR3 is 15 residues long. Of all the DNA, just the CDR3 is kept, 45 bases in frame from base 1. CDR1 MNHEY and CDR2 SMNVEV were looked up in the germline V gene (reference sequence). V is reduced by 0 bases and J by 0 bases, leaving a spacing of 7 bases between them. At study entry, adolescents were screened for latent tuberculosis infection using a tuberculin skin test and the QuantiFERON-TB GOLD In-Tube IGRA. Immunosequencing was performed on unsorted cryopreserved PBMC and covered roughly 98,000 T cells per clinical donor on average. Eleven high schools in the Worcester region of the Western Cape, South Africa, served as enrollment sites for adolescents aged 12 to 18 years. Roughly ten M. tuberculosis-infected adolescents and roughly 10 uninfected adolescents were selected, with the two groups matched for age and sex. PBMC from adolescents were isolated by density centrifugation from freshly drawn heparinized blood and then cryopreserved.

The immunoSEQ multiplex PCR assay was used to generate TCR libraries, with TCR-beta and/or TCR-alpha/delta assays applied to each sample. The amplified TCR libraries were sequenced on the Illumina high-throughput platform. The authors' pipeline ran thus. Clustering and dimensionality reduction relied on pairwise TCRdist distances among GMM-specific receptors from T cells that were either sorted ex vivo or expanded in vitro. The score assigned to each clinical repertoire was mean NN-distance, meaning the average TCRdist to the nearest 10% of tetramer-positive reference sequences. GEM TCR motif frequency was calculated as the fraction of unique TCRs that matched known GEM sequences in V/J usage and CDR3 length. Active tuberculosis was classified by linear discriminant analysis with leave-one-out cross-validation, implemented in scikit-learn. TCRdb stores this immuneACCESS table with in-frame sequences only. Part of the clones is absent; in the studies checked, under half of the shortfall reflects unresolved V genes, and no reason is known for the rest. That table furnishes V, J and clone size, whereas the DNA furnished D and trimming. The sample data list 33,000 or so clones, and more than 85% of these were observed just once. The top ten clonotypes cover about 7.5% of the sample.

Points on this clone: Its antigen has not been determined. Base qualities are not provided; no much larger clone lies one nucleotide away.

The chain is assembled from TRBV27 and TRBJ2-3; tentative D gene TRBD2, with 5 bases matching. The sequenced material came from PBMCs. The receptor was derived from a donor aged 5 to 30 with latent tuberculosis or without tuberculosis infection. CDR3 loop: CASSLSLASTDTQYF. In nucleotides, the sequence is TGTGCCAGCAGTTTATCCCTAGCAAGCACAGATACGCAGTATTTT.